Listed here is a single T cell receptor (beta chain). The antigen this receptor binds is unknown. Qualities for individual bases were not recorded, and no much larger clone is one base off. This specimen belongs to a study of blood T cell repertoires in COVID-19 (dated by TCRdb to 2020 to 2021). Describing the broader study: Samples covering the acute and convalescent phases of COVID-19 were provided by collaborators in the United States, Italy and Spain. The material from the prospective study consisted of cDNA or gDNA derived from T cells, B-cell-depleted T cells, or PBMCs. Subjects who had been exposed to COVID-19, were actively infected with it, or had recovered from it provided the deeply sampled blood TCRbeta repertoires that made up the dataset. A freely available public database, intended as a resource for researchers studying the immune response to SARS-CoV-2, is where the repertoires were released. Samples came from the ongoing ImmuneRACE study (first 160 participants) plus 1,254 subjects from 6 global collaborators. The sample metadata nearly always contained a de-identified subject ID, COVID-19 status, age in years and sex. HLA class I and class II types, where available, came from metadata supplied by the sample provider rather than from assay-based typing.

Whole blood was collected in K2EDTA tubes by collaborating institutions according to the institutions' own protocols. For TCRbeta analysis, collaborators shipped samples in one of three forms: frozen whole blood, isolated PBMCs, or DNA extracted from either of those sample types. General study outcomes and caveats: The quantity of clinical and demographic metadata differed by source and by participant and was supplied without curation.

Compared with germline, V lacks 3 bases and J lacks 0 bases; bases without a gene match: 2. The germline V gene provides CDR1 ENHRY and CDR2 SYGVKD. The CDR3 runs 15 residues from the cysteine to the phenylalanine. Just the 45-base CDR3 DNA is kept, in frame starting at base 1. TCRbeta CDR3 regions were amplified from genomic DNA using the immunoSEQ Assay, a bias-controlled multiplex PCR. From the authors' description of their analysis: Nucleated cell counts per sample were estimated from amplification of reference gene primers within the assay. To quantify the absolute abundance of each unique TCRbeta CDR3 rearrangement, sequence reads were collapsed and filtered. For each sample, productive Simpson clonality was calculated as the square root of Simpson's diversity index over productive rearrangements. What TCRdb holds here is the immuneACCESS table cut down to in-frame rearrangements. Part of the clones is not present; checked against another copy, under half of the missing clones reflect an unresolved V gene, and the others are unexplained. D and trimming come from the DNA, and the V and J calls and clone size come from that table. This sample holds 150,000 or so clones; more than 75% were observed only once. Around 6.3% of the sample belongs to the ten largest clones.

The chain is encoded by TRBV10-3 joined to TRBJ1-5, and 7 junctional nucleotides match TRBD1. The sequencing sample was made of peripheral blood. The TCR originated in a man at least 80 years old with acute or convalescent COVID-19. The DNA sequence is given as TGTGCCATCAGTGAACAGGGGAATAGCAATCAGCCCCAGCATTTT. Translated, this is CAISEQGNSNQPQHF.